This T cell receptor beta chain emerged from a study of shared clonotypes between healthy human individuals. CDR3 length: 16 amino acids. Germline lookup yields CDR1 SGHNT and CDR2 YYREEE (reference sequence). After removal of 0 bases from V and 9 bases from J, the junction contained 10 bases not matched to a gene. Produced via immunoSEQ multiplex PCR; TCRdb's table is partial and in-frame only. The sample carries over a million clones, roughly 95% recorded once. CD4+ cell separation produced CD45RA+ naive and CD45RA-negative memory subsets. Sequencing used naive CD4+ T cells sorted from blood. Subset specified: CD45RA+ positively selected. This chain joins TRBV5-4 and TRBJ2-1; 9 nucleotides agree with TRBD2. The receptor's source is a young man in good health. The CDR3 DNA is TGTGCCAGCAGCTTGGGGGCTAGCGGGATCGTGGGTGAGCAGTTCTTC. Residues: CASSLGASGIVGEQFF.